Included here is one T cell receptor (beta chain) sequence, with context. Its antigen is unidentified. Hyperthyroidism, newly diagnosed and lasting under 2 months, affected patients aged 18 to 65. The study excluded patients with uncontrolled infection, other autoimmune disease, pregnancy or lactation. Template material for amplifying TCR beta CDR3 regions consisted of RNA transcripts. Carried out on the TCR CDR3, a first-round RT-PCR used the HTBI primer set. MiXCR, applied by TCRdb to the multiplex PCR reads, yields one record per CDR3 protein. The table records hundreds of thousands of distinct CDR3 sequences, approximately 14% of them present only once. The CDR3 has 14 residues. The germline gives CDR1 SGDLS, CDR2 YYNGEE. V was pared by 4 bases and J by 5 bases, with 15 bases between. This specimen belongs to a study of T cells in Graves' hyperthyroidism and ophthalmopathy. General observations from the study: Most thyroid clonotypes expanded above 0.001 were also detected in blood.

This TCR derives from a woman aged 25 to 45 with Graves' hyperthyroidism that later progressed to Graves' ophthalmopathy. The sample was blood. The chain is built from TRBV9 and TRBJ2-5; D gene ambiguous. CDR3 nucleotide sequence: TGTGCCAGCAGCCTTTTATGGTCTGAGGAGACCCAGTACTTC. Translated, it gives CASSLLWSEETQYF.